One sample yielded the 29 T cell receptor beta chains listed below, sequenced in a study of identical twins' blood T cells. TCRdb analysed the 5' RACE reads with MiXCR anew, one entry per CDR3 protein. The sample has a few hundred thousand distinct CDR3 sequences; over 25% are singletons. What was sequenced was PBMCs. These receptors were collected from a woman aged 18-50 years in good health.

The V and J genes are TRBV6-6 and TRBJ1-5; D unclear. The germline V gene encodes CDR1 MNHNY and CDR2 SVGAGI (reference sequence). CDR3 length equals 14 residues. V lost 5 bases to trimming and J lost 5 bases, with 13 bases between them. CDR3 loop: CASSRPYRDQPQHF. CDR3 DNA sequence: TGTGCCAGCAGTCGGCCTTATAGGGATCAGCCCCAGCATTTT.

Many counts were recorded for this clonotype. The chain recombines TRBV29-1 with TRBJ2-2; D is unresolved. The CDR3 is 13 amino acids. Trimming left V 4 bases short and J 0 bases short, with 6 bases between. CDR1 and CDR2 (germline): SQVTM, ANQGSEA. CDR3 bases: TGCAGCGTTGGCAGGACGAACACCGGGGAGCTGTTTTTT. It encodes CSVGRTNTGELFF.

The chain uses TRBV2 and TRBJ1-2; a possible D gene is TRBD1 (5 bases). V was cut by 5 bases and J by 4 bases, with 14 bases left in between. The length of the CDR3 is 14 residues. Germline V lookup: CDR1 SNHLY, CDR2 FYNNEI. The CDR3 nucleotides are TGTGCCAGCAGTCCCACAGGTTACGCCTATGGCTACACCTTC. Encoded protein: CASSPTGYAYGYTF.

This clonotype has only a few counts. The rearrangement uses TRBV20-1 and TRBJ2-5, with D unclear. In germline, CDR1 is DFQATT, CDR2 SNEGSKA (reference sequence). There are 11 residues in the CDR3. CDR3 sequence: CSKQLQETQYF. In nucleotides, the CDR3 is TGCAGCAAACAGCTCCAAGAGACCCAGTACTTC.

This clonotype has only one observation. A much more abundant neighbour one base away suggests this may be a read error. This rearrangement joins TRBV11-2 to TRBJ1-1; D gene unclear. There are 14 residues in the CDR3. CDR1 and CDR2 (germline): SGHAT, FQNNGV. The CDR3 protein is CAGRVDYTRSEAFF. CDR3 DNA: TGTGCCGGCAGAGTTGATTATACGAGGTCTGAAGCTTTCTTT.

V gene TRBV27 combines with J gene TRBJ1-2; weak D call: TRBD1 (5 bases). The CDR3 length is 15 residues. V lost 0 bases to trimming and J lost 3 bases, with 11 bases between them. The germline V gene has CDR1 MNHEY and CDR2 SMNVEV (reference sequence). The CDR3 DNA follows: TGTGCCAGCAGTTTATCCCCGACAGATTACTATGGCTACACCTTC. Encoded protein: CASSLSPTDYYGYTF.

This clonotype was found a few times. The chain is built from TRBV20-1 and TRBJ1-6; D remains unclear. V was trimmed by 8 bases and J by 7 bases, leaving 15 bases between them. The CDR3 totals 13 residues. CDR1 DFQATT and CDR2 SNEGSKA come from the germline V gene (reference sequence). The CDR3 DNA follows: TGCAGTACTCGAGGGAGCGGGAATTCACCCCTCCACTTT. It encodes CSTRGSGNSPLHF.

This clonotype was picked up a small number of times. The V call is TRBV29-1, the J call TRBJ1-1; TRBD1 might be the D (5 bases). CDR3 length: 12 amino acids. CDR1 is SQVTM and CDR2 is ANQGSEA in the germline V gene. Trimming removed 4 bases at V and 5 bases at J, with 11 bases between. CDR3 sequence reads: CSVAAGRTEAFF. CDR3 nucleotide sequence: TGCAGCGTTGCGGCAGGGCGGACTGAAGCTTTCTTT. Complete variable domain (other parts from reference TRBV29-1 and TRBJ1-1): SAVISQKPSRDICQRGTSLTIQCQVDSQVTMMFWYRQQPGQSLTLIATANQGSEATYESGFVIDKFPISRPNLTFSTLTVSNMSPEDSSIYLCSVAAGRTEAFFGQGTRLTVV.

This clonotype was detected a few times. The chain recombines TRBV20-1 with TRBJ2-7; D perhaps matches TRBD2 (5 bases). The germline V gene encodes CDR1 DFQATT and CDR2 SNEGSKA (reference sequence). This CDR3 comprises 15 residues. V shed 3 bases and J shed 3 bases, with 18 bases lying between them. CDR3 sequence reads: CSASRVPGKYYEQYF. CDR3 DNA sequence: TGCAGTGCTAGTCGGGTCCCCGGGAAATACTACGAGCAGTACTTC.

The genes are TRBV10-3 and TRBJ2-7; no clear D gene. There are 14 residues in the CDR3. From germline, CDR1 is ENHRY and CDR2 SYGVKD. With 0 bases removed from V and 3 bases from J, the gap between germline ends came to 9 bases. This CDR3 is CAISESLTLYEQYF. Written as DNA, the CDR3 is TGTGCCATCAGTGAGTCGTTGACTCTCTACGAGCAGTACTTC.

This clonotype has just a few counts. J is TRBJ1-3 and V is TRBV29-1; D possibly corresponds to TRBD1 (6 bases). The germline gives CDR1 SQVTM, CDR2 ANQGSEA. V shed 7 bases and J shed 8 bases, with 21 bases lying between them. The CDR3 loop spans 14 amino acids. CDR3: CSALRGQGIDTIYF. CDR3 sequence (DNA): TGCAGCGCCCTCCGAGGGCAGGGGATAGACACCATATATTTT.

This clonotype has only a few counts. CDR3 sequence reads: CASRDSHKDTEAFF. In DNA, the CDR3 is TGTGCCTCACGGGACAGTCACAAGGACACTGAAGCTTTCTTT. The chain is built from TRBV10-3 and TRBJ1-1; 7 positions match TRBD1. With 11 bases clipped from V and 3 bases from J, the junction kept 12 bases outside the gene matches. CDR1 is ENHRY and CDR2 is SYGVKD in the germline V gene. This CDR3 comprises 14 residues.

This rearrangement joins TRBV29-1 to TRBJ2-7; D might be TRBD1 (5 bases). V lost 6 bases, J lost 2 bases, and 14 bases lay in between. The CDR3 spans 13 residues. Germline V lookup: CDR1 SQVTM, CDR2 ANQGSEA. Here the CDR3 DNA reads TGCAGCGTCTCGCAGGGCCTTACCTACGAGCAGTACTTC. It is translated as CSVSQGLTYEQYF.

This clonotype has only a few counts. The chain combines TRBV13 with TRBJ2-4; D gene ambiguous. CDR3 length: 14 amino acids. Germline assignment: CDR1 PRHDT and CDR2 FYEKMQ (reference sequence). Trimming removed 1 base at V and 0 bases at J, with 4 bases between. CDR3 in amino acids: CASSLALAKNIQYF. The CDR3 DNA reads as TGTGCCAGCAGCTTAGCGTTAGCCAAAAACATTCAGTACTTC.

This clonotype was counted between two and nine times. The chain uses TRBV24-1 and TRBJ2-3; D not resolved. This CDR3 is 12 amino acids long. Germline V gives CDR1 KGHDR, CDR2 SFDVKD. V lost 3 bases to trimming and J lost 6 bases, with 6 bases between them. The CDR3 coding sequence is TGTGCCACCAGTGATCCCTCTGATACGCAGTATTTT. It is translated as CATSDPSDTQYF.

This clonotype was seen a few times. V and J are TRBV2 and TRBJ1-2; a weak D match, TRBD1 (5 bases). V was clipped by 7 bases and J by 4 bases, with 19 bases between them. CDR1 is SNHLY and CDR2 is FYNNEI in the germline V gene. CDR3 length: 15 amino acids. This CDR3 reads CASTEQEDRRYGYTF. CDR3 in DNA: TGTGCCAGCACGGAACAGGAGGATCGACGCTATGGCTACACCTTC.

There are many counts of this clonotype. This chain connects TRBV20-1 to TRBJ2-1, with TRBD1 as a possible D gene (5 bases). Germline assignment: CDR1 DFQATT and CDR2 SNEGSKA (reference sequence). This CDR3 has 15 amino acids. V lost 0 bases to trimming and J lost 7 bases, with 16 bases between them. CDR3 amino acids: CSARDPWQSGNEQFF. CDR3 nucleotide sequence: TGCAGTGCTAGAGATCCGTGGCAGTCAGGGAATGAGCAGTTCTTC.

On this clonotype itself: Relative to the germline gene, one junction end is altered; a read error may explain this. The chain employs TRBV10-3 and TRBJ2-7, with D possibly being TRBD1 (6 bases). CDR3 length equals 13 residues. Per the germline V gene, CDR1 is ENHRY and CDR2 is SYGVKD. The CDR3 loop is CAVSVYRADEQYF. DNA of the CDR3: TGTGCCGTCAGTGTATACAGGGCAGACGAGCAGTACTTC.

On this clonotype itself: Because the CDR3 is missing its conserved closing phenylalanine or tryptophan, this is likely a read error. The J gene is TRBJ2-7, the V gene TRBV20-1; perhaps TRBD1 as D (5 bases). The CDR3 runs 13 residues. Between the trimmed V and J ends, which lost 3 bases and 3 bases, there was a span of 12 bases. The germline V gene has CDR1 DFQATT and CDR2 SNEGSKA (reference sequence). This CDR3 reads CSASRQGIYEQYS. CDR3 sequence (DNA): TGCAGTGCTAGCAGGCAGGGAATCTACGAGCAGTACTCC.

There are many counts of this clonotype. The rearrangement links TRBV2 to TRBJ1-2; possibly TRBD1 for D (5 bases). The V gene's germline CDR1 is SNHLY and CDR2 FYNNEI. Between the trimmed V and J ends, which lost 8 bases and 6 bases, there was a span of 16 bases. The CDR3 spans 13 residues. CDR3 in DNA: TGTGCCAGCCTGTTTGAGGGACGGAATGGCTACACCTTC. The encoded protein is CASLFEGRNGYTF.

This clonotype showed up just a few times. The V gene is TRBV20-1, the J gene TRBJ1-5, with D hard to call. V dropped 2 bases and J dropped 3 bases, with 8 bases sitting between them. Looked up from germline, CDR1 is DFQATT and CDR2 is SNEGSKA (reference sequence). The CDR3 runs to 13 residues. The CDR3 spells CSARPSLNQPQHF. In nucleotides, the CDR3 is TGCAGTGCTAGACCTTCACTCAATCAGCCCCAGCATTTT.

J is TRBJ2-1 and V is TRBV11-3; D remains ambiguous. CDR1 is SGHNT and CDR2 is YENEEA in the germline V gene. The CDR3 covers 14 residues. V dropped 5 bases and J dropped 3 bases, with 11 bases sitting between them. The CDR3 region has the DNA TGTGCCAGCAGCCCCGGAGATTTCTACAATGAGCAGTTCTTC. Amino acid sequence: CASSPGDFYNEQFF. Filled out from reference TRBV11-3 and TRBJ2-1, the complete variable domain reads EAGVVQSPRYKIIEKKQPVAFWCNPISGHNTLYWYLQNLGQGPELLIRYENEEAVDDSQLPKDRFSAERLKGVDSTLKIQPAELGDSAVYLCASSPGDFYNEQFFGPGTRLTVL.

The table lists this clonotype with a few counts. This chain links TRBV10-3 with TRBJ2-5; 7 bases line up with TRBD2. This CDR3 spans 15 amino acids. V was pared by 5 bases and J by 2 bases, with 8 bases of the junction left unmatched. Germline V gene lookup returns CDR1 ENHRY and CDR2 SYGVKD. CDR3 amino acids: CAISPTSERQETQYF. The DNA for the CDR3 is TGTGCCATCAGTCCTACTAGCGAGAGACAAGAGACCCAGTACTTC.

This sequence joins TRBV12-3 or TRBV12-4 and TRBJ2-1; 9 nucleotides align to TRBD2. The ends lost 1 base at V and 7 bases at J; junction bases unmatched: 11. This CDR3 has 17 residues. CDR3 bases: TGTGCCAGCAGTTTAGAGGGTGTGGCTAGCGGGACTAATGAGCAGTTCTTC. Translated: CASSLEGVASGTNEQFF.

The V and J genes are TRBV18 and TRBJ1-1; D remains unclear. There are 15 residues in the CDR3. Germline V gene lookup returns CDR1 KGHSH and CDR2 LQKENI. Trimming pared 1 base from V and 1 base from J, leaving 10 bases between. The CDR3 reads CASSPLSIPNTEAFF. The CDR3 DNA is TGTGCCAGCTCACCACTCTCCATCCCGAACACTGAAGCTTTCTTT.

The chain combines TRBV29-1 with TRBJ2-5; D perhaps matches TRBD2 (5 bases). Germline V lookup: CDR1 SQVTM, CDR2 ANQGSEA. V was clipped by 1 base and J by 4 bases, with 13 bases between them. This CDR3 has 14 residues. The DNA of the CDR3 is TGCAGCGTTGAAGTGGTGGGAGAGGGAGAGACCCAGTACTTC. It is translated as CSVEVVGEGETQYF.

This clonotype was counted a few times. This chain connects TRBV27 to TRBJ1-4; D uncertain. Deletions cut 11 bases from V and 8 bases from J, with 15 bases between. Germline assignment: CDR1 MNHEY and CDR2 SMNVEV (reference sequence). This CDR3 comprises 12 residues. Written as DNA, the CDR3 is TGTGCCTCAAGTCAGATCGGGGAAAAACTGTTTTTT. As protein: CASSQIGEKLFF. Using reference TRBV27 and TRBJ1-4 for the parts outside the CDR3, the full variable domain is EAQVTQNPRYLITVTGKKLTVTCSQNMNHEYMSWYRQDPGLGLRQIYYSMNVEVTDKGDVPEGYKVSRKEKRNFPLILESPSPNQTSLYFCASSQIGEKLFFGSGTQLSVL.

About this clonotype itself: A much more abundant neighbour one base away suggests this may be a read error. The V gene is TRBV20-1, the J gene TRBJ1-2; D unclear. Germline V gene sequence: CDR1 DFQATT, CDR2 SNEGSKA (reference sequence). Trimming left V 6 bases short and J 3 bases short, with 8 bases between. The CDR3 is made up of 11 amino acids. CDR3 sequence (DNA): TGCAGTGCCCGGTCCCACTATGGCTACACCTTC. Translated, it gives CSARSHYGYTF.

The chain couples TRBV5-1 to TRBJ2-5, with D unresolved. The germline gives CDR1 SGHRS, CDR2 YFSETQ. V lost 4 bases to trimming and J lost 4 bases, with 11 bases between them. The CDR3 is 13 residues long. DNA of the CDR3: TGCGCCAGCAGCCCGGATCGCCGAGAGACCCAGTACTTC. Amino acids: CASSPDRRETQYF.